The table lists the clone carrying this T cell receptor beta chain with a count of one. The antigen is not known. V was clipped by 4 bases and J by 6 bases, with 16 bases between them. Germline assignment: CDR1 SGHVS and CDR2 FNYEAQ. The CDR3 runs 14 residues. Profiled with immunoSEQ multiplex PCR; TCRdb holds only in-frame clones, not every one. The sample contains around 600,000 clones, 97% of which appear only once. These data are taken from a study of shared clonotypes between healthy human individuals. Study-wide results and caveats: Of the naive CD4 clonotypes, around 5.2% were shared across a few donors.

Material for sequencing was naive CD4+ T cells sorted from blood. Subset reported: CD45RA+ positively selected. The rearrangement joins TRBV7-6 to TRBJ2-7; D not resolved. This sequence was found in a woman aged 30 to 39 in good health. Written as DNA, the CDR3 is TGTGCCAGCAGCTCCAGGATCTCCTCGGGCGAGCAGTACTTC. This encodes CASSSRISSGEQYF.